This TCR beta chain is from a study of blood T cells in healthy people across ages. Study conclusions and caveats: Per million T cells, the diversity of TCR beta decreased roughly linearly as age advanced.

The trim removed 6 bases at V and 8 bases at J, leaving 11 bases unmatched. Germline V lookup: CDR1 MNHNS, CDR2 SASEGT. The CDR3 runs to 15 residues. Regarding this clonotype: Its antigen is undetermined.

Alongside a J-beta primer mix, a sample-barcoded 5' primer served in a second PCR lasting roughly 6 to 11 cycles. TCRdb passed the 5' RACE reads through MiXCR, listing each CDR3 protein once. The table has roughly 800,000 distinct CDR3 sequences, 55% to 70% seen once. The chain links TRBV6-1 to TRBJ1-4, with 8 bases identical to TRBD1. The sequence came from a man in his thirties or forties in good health. Sequenced: blood. The CDR3 loop reads CASSLLDRGGEKLFF. The CDR3 DNA is TGTGCCAGCAGCCTACTAGACAGGGGTGGGGAAAAACTGTTTTTT.